This passage covers 32 T cell receptor beta chains from one sample sequenced in a study of PD-1 blockade in mismatch repair-deficient tumors. The data were produced by immunoSEQ multiplex PCR, yet TCRdb's version contains in-frame clones alone and is incomplete. The sample contains some 97,000 clones, under 90% of which appear only once. This specimen consisted of peripheral blood, obtained approximately 35 weeks after starting pembrolizumab. All receptors come from an adult with mismatch repair-deficient cancer.

The V gene is TRBV7-8, the J gene TRBJ2-5; TRBD2 agrees at 13 bases. Germline CDR1 SGHVS, CDR2 FQNEAQ. The CDR3 extends over 14 amino acids. V trimming: 8 bases; J trimming: 4 bases; junction bases outside the gene matches: 4. CDR3 sequence: CASHGLAGAETQYF. The CDR3 DNA follows: TGTGCCAGCCACGGACTAGCGGGAGCAGAGACCCAGTACTTC.

The chain couples TRBV5-1 to TRBJ1-2; D is possibly TRBD1 (5 bases). This CDR3 spans 15 amino acids. V was shortened by 5 bases and J by 5 bases, with 19 bases between the two germline ends. Looked up from germline, CDR1 is SGHRS and CDR2 is YFSETQ. Written as DNA, the CDR3 is TGCGCCAGCAGTTCCGGGACTCCGGTAGAGTATGGCTACACCTTC. Its translation: CASSSGTPVEYGYTF. Looking up the rest from reference TRBV5-1 and TRBJ1-2 gives the full variable domain: KAGVTQTPRYLIKTRGQQVTLSCSPISGHRSVSWYQQTPGQGLQFLFEYFSETQRNKGNFPGRFSGRQFSNSRSEMNVSTLELGDSALYLCASSSGTPVEYGYTFGSGTRLTVV.

V is TRBV18 and J is TRBJ2-7; D call uncertain. The CDR3 sequence is 13 residues long. Germline CDR1 KGHSH, CDR2 LQKENI. The V and J ends lost 5 bases and 5 bases respectively, with 13 bases between them. The CDR3 here is CASSNAAWNEQYF. CDR3 in DNA: TGTGCCAGCTCAAACGCCGCCTGGAACGAGCAGTACTTC.

This chain links TRBV27 with TRBJ2-4; D is undetermined. V was trimmed by 5 bases and J by 8 bases, leaving 10 bases between them. Germline CDR1 is MNHEY and CDR2 is SMNVEV (reference sequence). This CDR3 is 12 amino acids long. The CDR3 loop reads CASSDLGDIQYF. In DNA form, the CDR3 reads TGTGCCAGCAGTGATTTGGGCGACATTCAGTACTTC.

This chain links TRBV6-5 with TRBJ1-5; possible D gene TRBD1, 6 bases. This CDR3 spans 14 amino acids. CDR1 and CDR2 (germline): MNHEY, SVGAGI. V dropped 6 bases and J dropped 0 bases, with 9 bases sitting between them. The CDR3 loop reads CASRRQASNQPQHF. The CDR3 DNA reads TGTGCCAGCAGACGACAGGCTAGCAATCAGCCCCAGCATTTT.

This chain joins TRBV5-1 and TRBJ2-1, with TRBD1 as a possible D gene (6 bases). The CDR3 is made up of 15 amino acids. V was clipped by 0 bases and J by 4 bases, with 11 bases between them. Germline CDR1 and CDR2: SGHRS and YFSETQ. CDR3 sequence: CASSLEVDSYNEQFF. CDR3 nucleotides: TGCGCCAGCAGCTTGGAAGTGGACAGTTACAATGAGCAGTTCTTC. Full variable domain (outside the CDR3, taken from reference TRBV5-1 and TRBJ2-1): KAGVTQTPRYLIKTRGQQVTLSCSPISGHRSVSWYQQTPGQGLQFLFEYFSETQRNKGNFPGRFSGRQFSNSRSEMNVSTLELGDSALYLCASSLEVDSYNEQFFGPGTRLTVL.

The rearrangement links TRBV5-4 to TRBJ2-3; a weak D match, TRBD2 (6 bases). Trimming pared 5 bases from V and 4 bases from J, leaving 8 bases between. The CDR3 spans 12 residues. The germline CDR1 and CDR2 sequences are SGHNT and YYREEE (reference sequence). CDR3 sequence reads: CASRRDSDTQYF. CDR3 in DNA: TGTGCCAGCAGAAGGGACTCAGATACGCAGTATTTT.

The chain combines TRBV4-2 with TRBJ2-3; tentatively, D is TRBD2 (5 bases). Looked up from germline, CDR1 is LGHNA and CDR2 is YNFKEQ. The CDR3 covers 15 residues. Trimming stripped 4 bases from V and 2 bases from J, with 13 bases between. This CDR3 is CASSLESGITDTQYF. CDR3 DNA sequence: TGTGCCAGCAGCCTAGAGAGCGGTATCACAGATACGCAGTATTTT.

This clone occurred a few times. The chain links TRBV6-1 to TRBJ1-5; a possible D gene is TRBD1 (6 bases). V was pared by 3 bases and J by 3 bases, with 15 bases between. CDR3 length: 16 residues. Germline-derived CDR1 and CDR2 are MNHNS and SASEGT. The CDR3 DNA sequence: TGTGCCAGCAGTGAGCAGGGGAGTTCGATCAATCAGCCCCAGCATTTT. This gives the protein CASSEQGSSINQPQHF.

The chain recombines TRBV14 with TRBJ1-2, with a possible D match to TRBD1 (5 bases). V was trimmed by 4 bases and J by 8 bases, leaving 14 bases between them. CDR3 length equals 13 residues. Looked up from germline, CDR1 is SGHDN and CDR2 is FVKESK. DNA of the CDR3: TGTGCCAGCAGCCTTGGAGGGGATGGGGGCTACACCTTC. This sequence encodes CASSLGGDGGYTF. The complete variable domain, with remaining parts taken from reference TRBV14 and TRBJ1-2, reads EAGVTQFPSHSVIEKGQTVTLRCDPISGHDNLYWYRRVMGKEIKFLLHFVKESKQDESGMPNNRFLAERTGGTYSTLKVQPAELEDSGVYFCASSLGGDGGYTFGSGTRLTVV.

The rearrangement joins TRBV6-5 to TRBJ2-5, with D possibly matching TRBD1 (6 bases). The germline V gene has CDR1 MNHEY and CDR2 SVGAGI. The CDR3 length is 15 residues. V lost 5 bases, J lost 5 bases, and 18 bases lay in between. For the CDR3, the DNA is TGTGCCAGCAGTACACAGGGAACGCAGTTGGAGACCCAGTACTTC. It encodes CASSTQGTQLETQYF.

The chain is built from TRBV7-2 and TRBJ2-3, with 8 bases matching TRBD1. The V gene's germline CDR1 is SGHTA and CDR2 FQGNSA. With 5 bases clipped from V and 2 bases from J, the junction kept 6 bases outside the gene matches. CDR3 length: 15 residues. The CDR3 region is CASSPQTGATDTQYF. The CDR3 nucleotides are TGTGCCAGCAGCCCGCAGACAGGGGCCACAGATACGCAGTATTTT.

A single count supports this clone. This chain links TRBV10-3 with TRBJ2-2; D is ambiguous. Trimming removed 6 bases from V and 3 bases from J, with 8 bases in between. The CDR3 extends over 13 amino acids. In germline, CDR1 is ENHRY, CDR2 SYGVKD. This CDR3 is CAIRLTDTGELFF. Here the CDR3 DNA reads TGTGCCATCAGACTAACGGACACCGGGGAGCTGTTTTTT.

J is TRBJ2-5 and V is TRBV9; 8 nucleotides match TRBD2. Germline V gene sequence: CDR1 SGDLS, CDR2 YYNGEE. With V trimmed by 2 bases and J by 4 bases, 10 bases remained unmatched. The CDR3 extends over 16 amino acids. CDR3 sequence: CASSVSGAGDRETQYF. CDR3 nucleotides: TGTGCCAGCAGCGTTAGTGGAGCGGGAGATAGAGAGACCCAGTACTTC.

V is TRBV6-5 and J is TRBJ2-7; 10 bases match TRBD1. Germline V lookup: CDR1 MNHEY, CDR2 SVGAGI. V trimming: 7 bases; J trimming: 2 bases; junction bases outside the gene matches: 8. There are 15 residues in the CDR3. CDR3 bases: TGTGCCAGCAAAGTTAGCGGACAGGGGGCCTACGAGCAGTACTTC. Translation: CASKVSGQGAYEQYF.

This chain connects TRBV19 to TRBJ2-1; 12 positions agree with TRBD2. The germline V gene has CDR1 LNHDA and CDR2 SQIVND (reference sequence). The CDR3 totals 17 residues. V trimming: 1 base; J trimming: 5 bases; junction bases outside the gene matches: 6. In DNA form, the CDR3 reads TGTGCCAGTAGTATAGGTTGGACTAGCGGGACAAACAATGAGCAGTTCTTC. Amino acids: CASSIGWTSGTNNEQFF.

This chain connects TRBV27 to TRBJ2-1; possible D gene TRBD2, 6 bases. CDR1 and CDR2 (germline): MNHEY, SMNVEV (reference sequence). The V end was cut by 0 bases, the J end by 0 bases, with 12 bases between. The CDR3 is 17 residues long. The CDR3 DNA reads as TGTGCCAGCAGTTTATCGTCTAGCGACAGCTCCTACAATGAGCAGTTCTTC. This sequence encodes CASSLSSSDSSYNEQFF.

The chain has TRBV5-4 and TRBJ2-1, with D possibly being TRBD2 (5 bases). This CDR3 is 16 amino acids long. V lost 2 bases to trimming and J lost 4 bases, with 16 bases between them. Germline V lookup: CDR1 SGHNT, CDR2 YYREEE (reference sequence). CDR3: CASSLFTRPTYNEQFF. The CDR3 nucleotides read TGTGCCAGCAGCTTATTTACTAGGCCAACTTACAATGAGCAGTTCTTC.

This clone was detected ten times or more. V usage is TRBV14 and J usage is TRBJ1-2; maybe TRBD1 (6 bases). The CDR3 consists of 15 residues. V shed 4 bases and J shed 2 bases, with 14 bases lying between them. The germline CDR1 and CDR2 sequences are SGHDN and FVKESK. The CDR3 region has the DNA TGTGCCAGCAGCCCCGCCGGGGGGGCGAACTATGGCTACACCTTC. Translated, it gives CASSPAGGANYGYTF.

The chain has TRBV21-1 and TRBJ2-1; the listed D gene, TRBD2, was not tested against the DNA. TRBV21-1 is described as a pseudogene. The CDR3 consists of 18 residues. The CDR3 DNA reads as TGTGCCAGCAGCAAAAATGAGTGCCCAGCGGGAGACCACAATGAGCAGTTCTTC. It specifies CASSKNECPAGDHNEQFF.

This clone was counted once. The V gene is TRBV30, the J gene TRBJ1-1; D is unresolved. V was clipped by 6 bases and J by 0 bases, with 14 bases between them. Germline CDR1 reads GTSNPN; CDR2 reads SVGIG (reference sequence). The CDR3 covers 14 residues. This CDR3 reads CACFKRGMNTEAFF. The CDR3 DNA follows: TGTGCCTGTTTCAAGCGGGGAATGAACACTGAAGCTTTCTTT.

The chain uses TRBV7-3 and TRBJ2-1; D is ambiguous. The CDR3 length is 15 residues. V was shortened by 3 bases and J by 2 bases, with 11 bases between the two germline ends. Germline CDR1 reads SGHTA; CDR2 reads FQGTGA. This CDR3 is CASSFNGGTYNEQFF. For the CDR3, the DNA is TGTGCCAGCAGCTTTAATGGCGGAACCTACAATGAGCAGTTCTTC.

The chain employs TRBV14 and TRBJ2-7, with a weak D call TRBD2 (6 bases). The CDR3 runs to 15 residues. V was trimmed by 4 bases and J by 2 bases, leaving 15 bases between them. The germline V gene has CDR1 SGHDN and CDR2 FVKESK. DNA of the CDR3: TGTGCCAGCAGCCTAGGCATAGCGGCCGCCTACGAGCAGTACTTC. Its translation: CASSLGIAAAYEQYF.

V gene TRBV19 combines with J gene TRBJ1-2; D call uncertain. V dropped 0 bases and J dropped 0 bases, with 8 bases sitting between them. The CDR3 extends over 15 amino acids. CDR1 and CDR2 from the germline V gene are LNHDA and SQIVND (reference sequence). The CDR3, as DNA: TGTGCCAGTAGTATAGACGGGAGAGCTAACTATGGCTACACCTTC. Protein sequence: CASSIDGRANYGYTF.

The rearrangement joins TRBV11-2 to TRBJ2-7, with unresolved D. This CDR3 spans 13 amino acids. V was cut by 0 bases and J by 3 bases, with 6 bases left in between. Germline CDR1 is SGHAT and CDR2 is FQNNGV. The CDR3, as DNA: TGTGCCAGCAGCTTAGACCACAACTACGAGCAGTACTTC. This sequence encodes CASSLDHNYEQYF.

CDR3 DNA sequence: TGTGCCAGCAGACGGACAGATAACTATGGCTACACCTTC. As protein: CASRRTDNYGYTF. The genes are TRBV6-5 and TRBJ1-2, with TRBD1 as a possible D gene (6 bases). Trimming removed 6 bases at V and 1 base at J, with 9 bases between. The germline V gene has CDR1 MNHEY and CDR2 SVGAGI. CDR3 length equals 13 residues.

The rearrangement uses TRBV5-5 and TRBJ1-2; 10 bases map to TRBD1. Germline loops: CDR1 SGHKS, CDR2 YYEKEE (reference sequence). The junction had 11 bases not matched to a gene; V was cut back by 3 bases and J by 3 bases. The CDR3 loop spans 17 amino acids. The DNA of the CDR3 is TGTGCCAGCAGCTCCCTCGGGACAGGGGTTCAGGACTATGGCTACACCTTC. Protein: CASSSLGTGVQDYGYTF.

The V call is TRBV5-1, the J call TRBJ1-1, with a possible D match to TRBD1 (5 bases). V was trimmed by 0 bases and J by 7 bases, leaving 13 bases between them. Germline V gene sequence: CDR1 SGHRS, CDR2 YFSETQ. The CDR3 extends over 14 amino acids. The DNA for the CDR3 is TGCGCCAGCAGCTTGGAAGGGGCACCAAATGAAGCTTTCTTT. It encodes CASSLEGAPNEAFF.

The rearrangement uses TRBV7-9 and TRBJ1-6; TRBD1 matches 10 bases. The CDR3 totals 14 residues. The V and J ends lost 4 bases and 13 bases, in that order; junction bases with no gene match: 7. Germline V gene sequence: CDR1 SEHNR, CDR2 FQNEAQ (reference sequence). Written as DNA, the CDR3 is TGTGCCAGCAGCTCGACAGGGGGCCTCCACCCCCTCCACTTT. The encoded protein is CASSSTGGLHPLHF.

The V call is TRBV6-6, the J call TRBJ2-6, with 8 bases matching TRBD1. The V and J ends lost 4 bases and 2 bases, in that order; junction bases with no gene match: 4. CDR1 and CDR2 (germline): MNHNY, SVGAGI (reference sequence). CDR3 length: 16 residues. The CDR3 DNA reads TGTGCCAGCAGTTCTCAGGGGGCGCCTGGGGCCAACGTCCTGACTTTC. It encodes CASSSQGAPGANVLTF.

This clone showed up just a few times. This chain joins TRBV5-6 and TRBJ1-2; D possibly corresponds to TRBD1 (5 bases). Germline V gene lookup returns CDR1 SGHDT and CDR2 YYEEEE. The CDR3 spans 11 residues. V gave up 2 bases and J gave up 9 bases, with 8 bases separating them. The CDR3: CASSLGDRYTF. The CDR3 DNA follows: TGTGCCAGCAGCTTAGGGGACCGCTACACCTTC. The full variable domain, rest sourced from reference TRBV5-6 and TRBJ1-2, is DAGVTQSPTHLIKTRGQQVTLRCSPKSGHDTVSWYQQALGQGPQFIFQYYEEEERQRGNFPDRFSGHQFPNYSSELNVNALLLGDSALYLCASSLGDRYTFGSGTRLTVV.

This clone was seen a few times. V usage is TRBV5-6 and J usage is TRBJ2-3, with D perhaps given as TRBD1 or TRBD2 (5 bases each). The CDR3 covers 11 residues. Trimming pared 3 bases from V and 6 bases from J, leaving 5 bases between. Germline V gene lookup returns CDR1 SGHDT and CDR2 YYEEEE. CDR3 nucleotide sequence: TGTGCCAGCAGCTGGGACGATACGCAGTATTTT. Translation: CASSWDDTQYF.